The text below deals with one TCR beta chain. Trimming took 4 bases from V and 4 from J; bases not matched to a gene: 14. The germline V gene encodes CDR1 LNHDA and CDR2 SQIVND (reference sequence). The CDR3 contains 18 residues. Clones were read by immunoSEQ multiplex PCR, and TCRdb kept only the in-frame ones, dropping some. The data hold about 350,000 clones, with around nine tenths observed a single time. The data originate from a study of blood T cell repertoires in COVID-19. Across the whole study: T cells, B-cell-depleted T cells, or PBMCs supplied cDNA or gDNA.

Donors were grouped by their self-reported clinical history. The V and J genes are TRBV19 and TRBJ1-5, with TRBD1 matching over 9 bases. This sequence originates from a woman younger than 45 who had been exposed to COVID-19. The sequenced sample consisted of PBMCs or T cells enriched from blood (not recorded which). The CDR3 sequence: CASSTEDRGRFPNQPQHF. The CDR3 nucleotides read TGTGCCAGTAGTACAGAGGACAGGGGCCGATTCCCTAATCAGCCCCAGCATTTT.